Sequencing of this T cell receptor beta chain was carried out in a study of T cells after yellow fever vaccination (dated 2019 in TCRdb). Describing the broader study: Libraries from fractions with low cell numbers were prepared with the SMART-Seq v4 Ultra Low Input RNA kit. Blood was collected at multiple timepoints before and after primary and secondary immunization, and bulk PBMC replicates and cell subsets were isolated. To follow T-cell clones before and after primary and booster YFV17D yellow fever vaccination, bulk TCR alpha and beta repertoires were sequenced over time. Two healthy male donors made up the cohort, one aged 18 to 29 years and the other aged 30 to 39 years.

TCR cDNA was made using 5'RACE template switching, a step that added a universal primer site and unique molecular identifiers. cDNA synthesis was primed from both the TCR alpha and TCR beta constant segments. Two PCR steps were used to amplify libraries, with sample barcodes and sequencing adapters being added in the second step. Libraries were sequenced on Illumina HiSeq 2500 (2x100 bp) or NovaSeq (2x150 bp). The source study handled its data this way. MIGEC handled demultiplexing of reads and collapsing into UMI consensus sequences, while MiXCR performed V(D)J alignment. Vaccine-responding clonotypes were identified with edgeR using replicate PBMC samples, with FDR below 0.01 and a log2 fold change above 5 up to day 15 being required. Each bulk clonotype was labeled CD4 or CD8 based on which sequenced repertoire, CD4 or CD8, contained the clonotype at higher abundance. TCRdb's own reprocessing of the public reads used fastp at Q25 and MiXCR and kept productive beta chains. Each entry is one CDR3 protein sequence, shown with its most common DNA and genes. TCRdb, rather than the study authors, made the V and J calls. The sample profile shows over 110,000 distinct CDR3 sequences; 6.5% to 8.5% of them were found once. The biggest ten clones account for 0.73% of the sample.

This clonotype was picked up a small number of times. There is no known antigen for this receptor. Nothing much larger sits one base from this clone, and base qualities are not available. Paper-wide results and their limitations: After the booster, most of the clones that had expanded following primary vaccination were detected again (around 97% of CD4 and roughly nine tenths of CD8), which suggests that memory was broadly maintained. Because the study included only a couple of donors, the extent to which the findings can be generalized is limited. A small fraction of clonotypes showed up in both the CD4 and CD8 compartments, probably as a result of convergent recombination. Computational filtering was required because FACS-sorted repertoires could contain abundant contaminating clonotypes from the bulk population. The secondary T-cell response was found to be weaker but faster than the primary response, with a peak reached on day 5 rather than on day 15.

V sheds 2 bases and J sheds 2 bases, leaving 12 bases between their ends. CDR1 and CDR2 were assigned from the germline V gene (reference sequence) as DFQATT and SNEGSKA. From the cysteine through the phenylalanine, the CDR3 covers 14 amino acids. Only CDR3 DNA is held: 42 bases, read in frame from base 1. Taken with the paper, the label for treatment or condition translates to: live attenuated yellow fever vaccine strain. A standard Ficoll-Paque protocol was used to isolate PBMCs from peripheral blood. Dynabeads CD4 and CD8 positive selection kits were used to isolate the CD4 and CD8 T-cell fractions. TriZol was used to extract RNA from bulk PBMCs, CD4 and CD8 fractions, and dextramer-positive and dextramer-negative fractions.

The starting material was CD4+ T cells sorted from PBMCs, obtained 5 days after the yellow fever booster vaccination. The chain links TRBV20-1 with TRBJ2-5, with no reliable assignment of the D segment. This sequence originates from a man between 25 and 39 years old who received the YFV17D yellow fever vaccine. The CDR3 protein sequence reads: CSARSPTGQETQYF. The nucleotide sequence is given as TGCAGTGCTAGATCTCCCACTGGGCAAGAGACCCAGTACTTC.